The 5 T cell receptor beta chains below come from one sample, sequenced in a study of blood T cells in healthy people across ages. The use of a sample-barcoded 5' primer and a J-beta primer mix characterized a second PCR of roughly 7 to 12 cycles. Each CDR3 protein is one row after TCRdb ran MiXCR on the 5' RACE reads. Among 650,000 to 700,000 distinct CDR3 sequences listed, over 40% were seen once. Sequencing was performed on blood. The receptors originated from a woman at least 80 years old in good health.

This chain links TRBV27 with TRBJ2-4, with D perhaps TRBD1 (6 bases). CDR1 and CDR2 from the germline V gene are MNHEY and SMNVEV (reference sequence). This CDR3 spans 13 amino acids. Trimming left V 4 bases short and J 6 bases short, with 10 bases between. The CDR3 region has the DNA TGTGCCAGCAGTTGGACAGTAGGAAACATTCAGTACTTC. Translation gives CASSWTVGNIQYF.

This clonotype has a handful of counts. The V gene is TRBV3-1, the J gene TRBJ1-2, with TRBD1 identical over 7 bases. CDR1 is LGHDT, CDR2 YNNKEL, per germline (reference sequence). Trimming took 4 bases from V and 4 from J; bases not matched to a gene: 3. CDR3 length: 13 amino acids. CDR3 protein: CASSLNRGYGYTF. CDR3 bases: TGTGCCAGCAGCCTAAACAGGGGCTATGGCTACACCTTC.

The chain combines TRBV20-1 with TRBJ2-1, with 8 bases identical to TRBD2. In germline, CDR1 is DFQATT, CDR2 SNEGSKA (reference sequence). After removal of 3 bases from V and 4 bases from J, the junction contained 8 bases not matched to a gene. The CDR3 is made up of 15 amino acids. CDR3 residues: CSASSRLALYNEQFF. The CDR3, as DNA: TGCAGTGCTAGCTCCAGACTAGCGTTATACAATGAGCAGTTCTTC.

V gene TRBV27 combines with J gene TRBJ1-5, with D maybe TRBD1 (6 bases). V lost 2 bases and J lost 3, with 17 bases in between. The CDR3 length is 17 residues. CDR1 is MNHEY and CDR2 is SMNVEV in the germline V gene (reference sequence). The CDR3 reads CASSLTPPQGYNQPQHF. DNA of the CDR3: TGTGCCAGCAGTTTAACCCCTCCACAGGGTTACAATCAGCCCCAGCATTTT.

The CDR3 is CASSPTLDQETQYF. In DNA form, the CDR3 reads TGTGCCAGCAGCCCCACCCTGGACCAAGAGACCCAGTACTTC. The chain joins TRBV12-3 or TRBV12-4 to TRBJ2-5; no firm D call. Trimming removed 6 bases from V and 0 bases from J, with 11 bases in between. The CDR3 contains 14 residues.